The T cell receptor (beta chain) under discussion was sequenced for a study of blood T cell repertoires in COVID-19. Study summary: Researchers got acute and convalescent COVID-19 samples from the United States, Italy and Spain. In each case, the material was cDNA or gDNA derived from T cells, B-cell-depleted T cells, or PBMCs.

In the original workflow: Amplification with reference gene primers provided the estimates of nucleated cell counts. The protocol was immunoSEQ multiplex PCR, while the TCRdb copy is restricted to in-frame clones and leaves out a portion. V and J calls and clone size follow that table, whereas D and trimming were derived from the DNA. The sample lists under 200,000 clones; roughly 90% were seen once. Germline lookup yields CDR1 SGHNT and CDR2 YENEEA. The CDR3 is made up of 14 amino acids. Trimming removed 1 base from V and 1 base from J, with 8 bases in between. V is TRBV11-3 and J is TRBJ2-7; no reliable D call. Sequenced input: peripheral blood. This receptor was obtained from a young man with acute or convalescent COVID-19. This CDR3 is CASSLGGESYEQYF. The CDR3, as DNA: TGTGCCAGCAGCTTAGGAGGAGAATCCTACGAGCAGTACTTC.